Below, 24 T cell receptor beta chains from the same sample are listed, as sequenced in a study of OX40 agonist ivuxolimab in advanced cancers. The table came from immunoSEQ multiplex PCR; TCRdb's copy has only in-frame clones and leaves some out. The sample yields roughly 95,000 clones, just over 85% seen once. The specimen comprised CD4+ or CD8+ T cells sorted from blood, sampled in a trial of the OX40 agonist ivuxolimab. These TCRs come from an adult with an advanced solid tumor such as melanoma, head and neck, liver or kidney cancer.

This clone was detected only a few times. This chain joins TRBV5-1 and TRBJ2-5; D tentatively reads TRBD1 or TRBD2 (5 bases each). The CDR3 has 14 amino acids. CDR1 and CDR2 from the germline V gene are SGHRS and YFSETQ. V was cut by 0 bases and J by 3 bases, with 9 bases left in between. The chain's CDR3 is CASSLGGSKETQYF. The CDR3 DNA reads as TGCGCCAGCAGCTTGGGGGGGAGTAAAGAGACCCAGTACTTC.

The chain has TRBV28 and TRBJ1-2; D is undetermined. CDR3 size: 12 residues. V shed 2 bases and J shed 7 bases, with 8 bases lying between them. Per germline, CDR1 MDHEN and CDR2 SYDVKM. CDR3 nucleotide sequence: TGTGCCAGCAGTTTACGGGTTGCTGGCTACACCTTC. Translated, it gives CASSLRVAGYTF.

V usage is TRBV7-9 and J usage is TRBJ2-7; TRBD2 matches at 7 bases. This CDR3 is 15 amino acids long. Trimming at V came to 5 bases and at J to 6 bases, leaving 13 bases not matched to a gene. The germline CDR1 and CDR2 sequences are SEHNR and FQNEAQ (reference sequence). The CDR3 loop reads CASSRSAAGVVEQYF. Here the CDR3 DNA reads TGTGCCAGCAGCCGATCCGCGGCGGGAGTTGTCGAGCAGTACTTC.

This chain links TRBV5-1 with TRBJ2-7; D uncertain. This CDR3 region has 14 residues. V dropped 3 bases and J dropped 0 bases, with 10 bases sitting between them. Germline loops: CDR1 SGHRS, CDR2 YFSETQ. CDR3 sequence (DNA): TGCGCCAGCAGCTCAACAGCCCTCTCCTACGAGCAGTACTTC. The encoded protein is CASSSTALSYEQYF.

The V call is TRBV6-5, the J call TRBJ2-7, with 9 positions matching TRBD2. CDR1 is MNHEY, CDR2 SVGAGI, per germline. Trimming took 0 bases from V and 5 from J; bases not matched to a gene: 8. This CDR3 region has 16 residues. The CDR3 DNA is TGTGCCAGCAGTTACTCGAGCGCTAGCGGGATCGACGAGCAGTACTTC. Translation: CASSYSSASGIDEQYF.

The gene calls are TRBV21-1 and TRBJ1-2; the table names TRBD1, a call not compared with the DNA. TRBV21-1 is a documented pseudogene. The CDR3 has 18 residues. In DNA, the CDR3 is TGTGCCAGCAGCAAAAATATGAACAGGGGGCAAGGCAACTATGGCTACACCTTC. Translating gives CASSKNMNRGQGNYGYTF.

This rearrangement joins TRBV6-5 to TRBJ2-7, with TRBD2 identical over 7 bases. With 0 bases clipped from V and 5 bases from J, the junction kept 7 bases outside the gene matches. The germline CDR1 and CDR2 sequences are MNHEY and SVGAGI. The CDR3 is made up of 15 amino acids. The CDR3 sequence: CASSYSGGSGDEQYF. The CDR3 DNA reads as TGTGCCAGCAGTTACTCCGGCGGGAGTGGAGACGAGCAGTACTTC.

The CDR3 loop reads CASSLAPTGSTGELFF. The CDR3 DNA follows: TGCGCCAGCAGCTTGGCCCCGACAGGATCCACCGGGGAGCTGTTTTTT. The rearrangement links TRBV5-1 to TRBJ2-2, with a tentative D call TRBD1 (6 bases). This CDR3 has 16 residues. Germline V gives CDR1 SGHRS, CDR2 YFSETQ. V dropped 0 bases and J dropped 4 bases, with 13 bases sitting between them.

The chain employs TRBV6-1 and TRBJ1-4; no definite D call. The V gene's germline CDR1 is MNHNS and CDR2 SASEGT. The V gene lost 1 base and the J gene lost 5 bases, with 11 bases spanning the gap. There are 15 residues in the CDR3. CDR3: CASSEVAVGNEKLFF. In DNA form, the CDR3 reads TGTGCCAGCAGTGAAGTGGCAGTGGGGAATGAAAAACTGTTTTTT.

This clone is a singleton in its sample. DNA for the CDR3: TGTGCCGGGGGACTTGGATACAATGAGCAGTTCTTC. This translates into CAGGLGYNEQFF. The genes are TRBV2 and TRBJ2-1; tentative D call: TRBD2 (6 bases). This CDR3 is built from 12 residues. Trimming stripped 11 bases from V and 4 bases from J, with 12 bases between. Per the germline V gene, CDR1 is SNHLY and CDR2 is FYNNEI.

This chain connects TRBV4-1 to TRBJ1-5; D is unresolved. CDR3 length: 13 amino acids. Germline V CDR1 and CDR2: MGHRA, YSYEKL. Trimming shortened V by 0 bases and J by 4 bases, and 4 bases separated the two germline ends. CDR3: CASSQDINQPQHF. Here the CDR3 DNA reads TGCGCCAGCAGCCAAGATATAAATCAGCCCCAGCATTTT.

CDR3 nucleotide sequence: TGTGCCAGCAGTAGGGACAGGGGGGACACCGGGGAGCTGTTTTTT. Protein sequence: CASSRDRGDTGELFF. The chain employs TRBV27 and TRBJ2-2; 11 nucleotides align to TRBD1. The germline CDR1 and CDR2 sequences are MNHEY and SMNVEV (reference sequence). The CDR3 totals 15 residues. The trim removed 5 bases at V and 3 bases at J, leaving 2 bases unmatched.

V usage is TRBV7-4 and J usage is TRBJ2-3; D possibly corresponds to TRBD2 (5 bases). Germline V lookup: CDR1 SGHVT, CDR2 SQSDAQ. With 5 bases removed from V and 1 base from J, the gap between germline ends came to 13 bases. The CDR3 sequence is 15 residues long. For the CDR3, the DNA is TGTGCCAGCAGCCTCAGAGCGGAATGCACAGATACGCAGTATTTT. It codes for CASSLRAECTDTQYF.

This clone was seen more than once but under ten times. The J gene is TRBJ1-4, the V gene TRBV6-5, with 7 nucleotides matching TRBD1. The ends lost 6 bases at V and 7 bases at J; junction bases unmatched: 8. In germline, CDR1 is MNHEY, CDR2 SVGAGI. This CDR3 is 14 amino acids long. In nucleotides, the CDR3 is TGTGCCAGCAGCTCCAGGGGGTGGGGTGAAAAACTGTTTTTT. Residues: CASSSRGWGEKLFF.

The chain uses TRBV15 and TRBJ1-1; perhaps TRBD1 as D (5 bases). The CDR3 is 15 residues long. The germline V gene has CDR1 LNHNV and CDR2 YYDKDF (reference sequence). V was shortened by 0 bases and J by 4 bases, with 12 bases between the two germline ends. DNA of the CDR3: TGTGCCACCAGCAGAGATAATGGGAGGGGCACTGAAGCTTTCTTT. This gives the protein CATSRDNGRGTEAFF. Drawing the rest from reference TRBV15 and TRBJ1-1, the complete variable domain is DAMVIQNPRYQVTQFGKPVTLSCSQTLNHNVMYWYQQKSSQAPKLLFHYYDKDFNNEADTPDNFQSRRPNTSFCFLDIRSPGLGDTAMYLCATSRDNGRGTEAFFGQGTRLTVV.

The chain couples TRBV29-1 to TRBJ1-1, with D maybe TRBD1 (6 bases). Looked up from germline, CDR1 is SQVTM and CDR2 is ANQGSEA. The CDR3 loop spans 11 amino acids. V gave up 6 bases and J gave up 7 bases, with 12 bases separating them. In nucleotides, the CDR3 is TGCAGCGTACAGGGACACTATGAAGCTTTCTTT. This gives the protein CSVQGHYEAFF.

This chain connects TRBV5-1 to TRBJ2-5; D not resolved. Germline-derived CDR1 and CDR2 are SGHRS and YFSETQ. The CDR3 length is 12 residues. Trimming removed 4 bases from V and 5 bases from J, with 9 bases in between. The CDR3 loop reads CASSPERETQYF. The CDR3 DNA is TGCGCCAGCAGCCCCGAGAGGGAGACCCAGTACTTC.

DNA for the CDR3: TGTGCCAGCTCACCCGGGGGCGACTATGGCTACACCTTC. Its protein product is CASSPGGDYGYTF. The genes are TRBV18 and TRBJ1-2; a weak D match, TRBD1 (6 bases). Trimming pared 3 bases from V and 3 bases from J, leaving 8 bases between. This CDR3 spans 13 amino acids. Germline CDR1 KGHSH, CDR2 LQKENI.

CDR3 nucleotide sequence: TGTGCCAGCTCACCAATGGGAGACGGGGACACTGAAGCTTTCTTT. Its translation is CASSPMGDGDTEAFF. The V and J genes are TRBV18 and TRBJ1-1; D is uncertain. Germline V gene lookup returns CDR1 KGHSH and CDR2 LQKENI. The CDR3 has 15 residues. With 2 bases removed from V and 3 bases from J, the gap between germline ends came to 13 bases. The variable domain in full, completed from reference TRBV18 and TRBJ1-1, reads NAGVMQNPRHLVRRRGQEARLRCSPMKGHSHVYWYRQLPEEGLKFMVYLQKENIIDESGMPKERFSAEFPKEGPSILRIQQVVRGDSAAYFCASSPMGDGDTEAFFGQGTRLTVV.

V usage is TRBV5-4 and J usage is TRBJ1-1; D is possibly TRBD1 (6 bases). V dropped 4 bases and J dropped 5 bases, with 12 bases sitting between them. This CDR3 region has 13 residues. The germline V gene has CDR1 SGHNT and CDR2 YYREEE (reference sequence). The CDR3, as DNA: TGTGCCAGCAGCCCACAGCAGGGGACTGAAGCTTTCTTT. Translating gives CASSPQQGTEAFF.

The V gene is TRBV2, the J gene TRBJ2-2; D call uncertain. The CDR3 extends over 12 amino acids. The V and J ends lost 8 bases and 7 bases respectively, with 11 bases between them. Germline V gives CDR1 SNHLY, CDR2 FYNNEI. The CDR3 region is CASSVRGGELFF. DNA of the CDR3: TGTGCCAGCTCGGTACGCGGCGGGGAGCTGTTTTTT.

The rearrangement joins TRBV5-4 to TRBJ2-2; tentative D call: TRBD1 (6 bases). CDR1 and CDR2 from the germline V gene are SGHNT and YYREEE (reference sequence). The CDR3 spans 15 residues. V shed 0 bases and J shed 5 bases, with 11 bases lying between them. CDR3 protein: CASSLEAGVTGELFF. The CDR3 region has the DNA TGTGCCAGCAGCTTGGAGGCAGGGGTTACCGGGGAGCTGTTTTTT.

The rearrangement links TRBV11-2 to TRBJ2-7; 10 positions agree with TRBD2. Trimming cost V 5 bases and J 2 bases; bases outside gene matches: 9. The CDR3 has 16 residues. Germline CDR1 is SGHAT and CDR2 is FQNNGV. The CDR3 region has the DNA TGTGCCAGCAGCCGATCTAGCGGGAGTACCCCCTACGAGCAGTACTTC. Its translation is CASSRSSGSTPYEQYF.

The chain links TRBV5-1 to TRBJ2-3, with 9 bases identical to TRBD1. Trimming removed 4 bases from V and 6 bases from J; junction bases left unmatched: 6. This CDR3 comprises 14 residues. In germline, CDR1 is SGHRS, CDR2 YFSETQ. Here the CDR3 reads CASSPGQGKDTQYF. The CDR3, as DNA: TGCGCCAGCAGCCCAGGACAGGGGAAGGATACGCAGTATTTT.